The source of this T cell receptor beta chain is a study of cytomegalovirus exposure and HLA in healthy donors. The study, taken as a whole, reports: A later analysis found TCR association rates differed by HLA locus, highest for DRB1 and lowest for HLA-C.

The CDR3 spans 13 residues. Trimming removed 0 bases at V and 0 bases at J, with 5 bases between. Germline CDR1 GTSNPN, CDR2 SVGIG (reference sequence). Regarding this clone: Antigen specificity is unknown.

Primers for the PCR totalled 60 Vbeta and 13 Jbeta. Generated by immunoSEQ multiplex PCR, the TCRdb table keeps only in-frame clones and is missing some. The sample lists roughly 150,000 clones, approximately 73% occurring once. This rearrangement joins TRBV30 to TRBJ1-2; unclear D gene. The sequencing input was PBMCs. The origin of this receptor is a woman aged 18-29 years in good health and CMV-seropositive. The CDR3 nucleotides read TGTGCCTGGAGTGTATCTGCTAACTATGGCTACACCTTC. It translates to CAWSVSANYGYTF.